These T cell receptor beta chains were read from a single sample in a study of breast tumors, draining lymph nodes, adjacent tissues. TCRdb passed the multiplex PCR reads through MiXCR, listing each CDR3 protein once. The table lists more than 100,000 distinct CDR3 sequences, approximately 20% of them singletons. The sample comprised axillary lymph node tissue. The receptors were gathered from a female donor with breast cancer. Some clones in this sample may be carry-over from other donors' samples. CDR3s leave out the opening cysteine and the closing phenylalanine or tryptophan. The D gene is left open where the match is weak.

J gene: TRBJ2-3
D gene: .
V gene: TRBV19
CDR3 protein: ASSTTVRTDTQY

J gene: TRBJ2-1
D gene: TRBD1
V gene: TRBV30
CDR3 protein: AWSSDRGYNEQF

J gene: TRBJ2-1
D gene: TRBD1
V gene: TRBV7-8
CDR3 protein: ASSLLGGQGAKNEQF

J gene: TRBJ2-1
D gene: TRBD2
V gene: TRBV12-3/TRBV12-4
CDR3 protein: ASSSELAGGYNEQF

J gene: TRBJ2-3
D gene: TRBD1
V gene: TRBV29-1
CDR3 protein: SAGQGVGTDTQY

J gene: TRBJ2-2
D gene: .
V gene: TRBV28
CDR3 protein: ASRVPTGSLRAGELF

J gene: TRBJ2-7
D gene: TRBD1
V gene: TRBV7-2
CDR3 protein: ASSITPGQPYEQY

J gene: TRBJ2-5
D gene: .
V gene: TRBV6-5
CDR3 protein: ASKSSFTQGTQY

J gene: TRBJ2-1
D gene: .
V gene: TRBV7-8
CDR3 protein: ASSLLLVNNEQF

J gene: TRBJ1-6
D gene: .
V gene: TRBV7-9
CDR3 protein: ASSLAGDNSPLH

J gene: TRBJ2-1
D gene: TRBD1
V gene: TRBV2
CDR3 protein: ASRQGKVGEQF

J gene: TRBJ1-4
D gene: .
V gene: TRBV5-1
CDR3 protein: ASSLAFRVGEKLF

J gene: TRBJ1-4
D gene: .
V gene: TRBV20-1
CDR3 protein: SARAGWIQGPNEKLF

J gene: TRBJ1-6
D gene: .
V gene: TRBV20-1
CDR3 protein: SARDRDFYNSPLH

J gene: TRBJ2-7
D gene: .
V gene: TRBV7-3
CDR3 protein: ASSPHPQGYEQY

J gene: TRBJ1-5
D gene: TRBD1
V gene: TRBV6-2/TRBV6-3
CDR3 protein: ASSDTGGVNQPRH

J gene: TRBJ2-1
D gene: .
V gene: TRBV20-1
CDR3 protein: SASKQELLNEQF

J gene: TRBJ2-7
D gene: .
V gene: TRBV27
CDR3 protein: ASSSGRPLCEQY

J gene: TRBJ1-4
D gene: TRBD1
V gene: TRBV20-1
CDR3 protein: SAPQGAGDEKLF